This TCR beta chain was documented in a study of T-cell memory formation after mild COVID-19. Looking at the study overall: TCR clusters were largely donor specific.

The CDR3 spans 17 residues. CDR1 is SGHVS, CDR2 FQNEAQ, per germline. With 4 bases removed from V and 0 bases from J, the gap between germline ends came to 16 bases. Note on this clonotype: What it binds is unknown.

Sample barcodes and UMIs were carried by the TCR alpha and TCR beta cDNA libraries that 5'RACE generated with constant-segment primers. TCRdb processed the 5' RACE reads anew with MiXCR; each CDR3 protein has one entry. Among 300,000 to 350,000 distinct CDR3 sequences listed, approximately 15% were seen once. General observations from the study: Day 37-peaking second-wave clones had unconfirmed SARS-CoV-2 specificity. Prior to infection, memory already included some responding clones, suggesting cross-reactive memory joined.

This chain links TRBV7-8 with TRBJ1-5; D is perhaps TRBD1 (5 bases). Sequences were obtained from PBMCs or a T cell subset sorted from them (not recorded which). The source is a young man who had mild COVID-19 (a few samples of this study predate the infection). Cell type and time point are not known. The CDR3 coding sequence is TGTGCCAGCAGCTCGAGACGTACAGGCAATAGCAATCAGCCCCAGCATTTT. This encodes CASSSRRTGNSNQPQHF.